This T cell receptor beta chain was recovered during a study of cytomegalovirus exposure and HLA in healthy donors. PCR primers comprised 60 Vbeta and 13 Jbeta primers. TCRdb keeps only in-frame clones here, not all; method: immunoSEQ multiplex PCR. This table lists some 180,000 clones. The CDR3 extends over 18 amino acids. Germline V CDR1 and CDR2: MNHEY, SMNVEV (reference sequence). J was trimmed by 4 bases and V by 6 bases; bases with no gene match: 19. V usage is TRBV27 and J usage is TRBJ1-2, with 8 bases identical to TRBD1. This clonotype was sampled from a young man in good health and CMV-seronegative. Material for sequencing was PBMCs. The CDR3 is CASRHPPRAGGFAYGYTF. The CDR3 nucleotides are TGTGCCAGCAGACACCCTCCCCGAGCAGGGGGCTTCGCCTATGGCTACACCTTC.